The clone carrying this T cell receptor beta chain was seen only a few times. The data originate from a study of blood T cell repertoires in COVID-19. The wider study: Samples of COVID-19 (acute and convalescent) were obtained from the United States, Italy and Spain. In each case, the material was cDNA or gDNA derived from T cells, B-cell-depleted T cells, or PBMCs.

Methods used by the authors: Amplification from reference gene primers served as the basis for estimated nucleated cell counts. Sequencing was performed with immunoSEQ multiplex PCR; in TCRdb, only in-frame clones are kept and a portion is missing. D and trimming come from the DNA, and the V and J calls and clone size come from that table. The sample carries around 210,000 clones, 70% to 90% recorded once. The germline CDR1 and CDR2 sequences are LNHDA and SQIVND (reference sequence). Trimming cost V 5 bases and J 3 bases, with 10 bases left between them. CDR3 length: 13 residues. Seattle's cohort entered during active infection and was followed longitudinally.

The genes are TRBV19 and TRBJ1-2; a possible D gene is TRBD1 (5 bases). Sequenced material: peripheral blood. This clonotype was sampled from a man aged 45-60 years with COVID-19, enrolled during active disease. The CDR3 is CASSPLGDYGYTF. The DNA of the CDR3 is TGTGCCAGTAGTCCCCTAGGGGACTATGGCTACACCTTC.